This is a list of T cell receptor beta chains from one sample in a study of T cell responses to AZD1222 COVID-19 vaccine. Profiling relied on immunoSEQ multiplex PCR, and the TCRdb table lists in-frame clones only, not all of them. The sample has 140,000 to 150,000 clones, approximately 90% seen once. This material consisted of peripheral blood, taken on day 0 of AZD1222 vaccination. The receptors originated from an adult in good health. CDR3s include the opening cysteine and the closing phenylalanine or tryptophan. The D gene is left open where the match is weak. The listing skips clone size in some rows; elsewhere it reads once, few, many or a size class.

v_call	j_call	d_call	clone_size	cdr3_nt	cdr3_aa
TRBV5-1	TRBJ1-3	-	-	TGCGCCAGCAGCCCCGACGGGGTCTCTGGAAACACCATATATTTT	CASSPDGVSGNTIYF
TRBV21-1	TRBJ1-1	-	-	TGTGCCAGCAGTCTGTCGGCTTTCTTT	CASSLSAFF
TRBV7-2	TRBJ2-3	TRBD2	-	TGTGCCAGCAGCTTAAGGACTAGCGGATCTAGCACAGATACGCAGTATTTT	CASSLRTSGSSTDTQYF
TRBV7-3	TRBJ1-1	TRBD1	-	TGTGCCAGCAGCAAAACCGGGACAGGGGTAAGGACTGAAGCTTTCTTT	CASSKTGTGVRTEAFF
TRBV25-1	TRBJ1-4	-	-	TGTGCCAGCAGTGATACAAGAACTAATGAAAAACTGTTTTTT	CASSDTRTNEKLFF
TRBV18	TRBJ2-7	TRBD1	-	TGTGCCAGCTCACCAAATCGGGACAGCTACGAGCAGTACTTC	CASSPNRDSYEQYF
TRBV18	TRBJ2-3	TRBD2	-	TGTGCCAGCTCAAGCGGGGGGGCAGATACGCAGTATTTT	CASSSGGADTQYF
TRBV28	TRBJ2-7	-	once	TGTGCCAGCAGGGCCTTTAGCAGCGGCTCCTACGAGCAGTACTTC	CASRAFSSGSYEQYF
TRBV4-1	TRBJ1-6	-	-	TGCGCCAGCAGCCACGCGGGAGGGGAATCGCCCCTCCACTTT	CASSHAGGESPLHF
TRBV7-6	TRBJ2-1	TRBD2	-	TGTGCCAGCAGCTCGAGTAGCGGGGGGGATTTGATTGAGCAGTTCTTC	CASSSSSGGDLIEQFF
TRBV7-8	TRBJ1-2	-	once	TGTGCCAGCAGCTTAGCAGACAGGCCCCGAAGTGGCTACACCTTC	CASSLADRPRSGYTF
TRBV24-1	TRBJ2-1	-	-	TGTGCCACCAGTGATCGGACTTCCCAAGGGGATGAGCAGTTCTTC	CATSDRTSQGDEQFF
TRBV5-1	TRBJ2-7	TRBD1	-	TGCGCCAGCAGGCCTCCGGGACAGATCTACGAGCAGTACTTC	CASRPPGQIYEQYF
TRBV6-5	TRBJ2-5	TRBD1	once	TGTGCCAGCAGTAGACAGGGGGGGATCCAAGAGACCCAGTACTTC	CASSRQGGIQETQYF
TRBV19	TRBJ2-5	TRBD1	-	TGTGCCAGTAGTATGACAGGGGGGAACCAAGAGACCCAGTACTTC	CASSMTGGNQETQYF
TRBV6-6	TRBJ2-3	TRBD2	-	TGTGCCAGCAGTTACGAAGCGGGGGGGCGAGATACGCAGTATTTT	CASSYEAGGRDTQYF
TRBV7-6	TRBJ2-1	-	-	TGTGCCAGCAGCTTAGCGGGGGAAAGGAATGAGCAGTTCTTC	CASSLAGERNEQFF
TRBV7-2	TRBJ2-1	-	-	TGTGCCAGCAGCTTTCCTCCGAGCTACAATGAGCAGTTCTTC	CASSFPPSYNEQFF
TRBV28	TRBJ2-7	-	-	TGTGCCAGCAGTTTGAGACAGATAATCTACGAGCAGTACTTC	CASSLRQIIYEQYF
TRBV5-1	TRBJ2-5	-	-	TGCGCCAGCAGCCATTTCTGGGGGCAAGAGACCCAGTACTTC	CASSHFWGQETQYF